This is a list of T cell receptor beta chains from one sample in a study of PD-L1 blockade in urothelial cancer. Method: immunoSEQ multiplex PCR; TCRdb's copy keeps in-frame clones and lacks some. The repertoire holds roughly 120,000 clones, 80% to 90% seen once, with under 2% in the top ten. Source: PBMCs, taken around atezolizumab (anti-PD-L1) treatment. These receptors were taken from a man in his 60s with urothelial cancer. Each CDR3 is given with its conserved first and last residue. Fields, in order: D gene, V gene, J gene, clone size, CDR3 length, CDR3 DNA, CDR3 protein. A D gene is named only where the DNA matches it firmly. Rows may omit the clone size; those that give it use once, few, many or a size class.

NA	TRBV19	TRBJ1-5	NA	16	TGTGCCAGTAGTATCACAGGGACTAATAGCAATCAGCCCCAGCATTTT	CASSITGTNSNQPQHF
NA	TRBV20-1	TRBJ1-1	NA	11	TGCAGTGGGGGGGGGTTCCGGGAAGCTTTCTTT	CSGGGFREAFF
NA	TRBV15	TRBJ1-3	NA	15	TGTGCCACCAGCTCAGGAGGGGCAAGGGAAAACACCATATATTTT	CATSSGGARENTIYF
TRBD1	TRBV19	TRBJ1-1	NA	15	TGTGCCAGTAGTGATCCGGGACAGGGAAACACTGAAGCTTTCTTT	CASSDPGQGNTEAFF
TRBD1	TRBV7-8	TRBJ1-1	NA	14	TGTGCCAGCAGCCGACAGGGGGGGAATCCTGAAGCTTTCTTT	CASSRQGGNPEAFF
NA	TRBV4-1	TRBJ2-5	NA	15	TGCGCCAGCACGGCGGGGAGAGGGTTACAAGAGACCCAGTACTTC	CASTAGRGLQETQYF
NA	TRBV11-2	TRBJ1-3	NA	16	TGTGCCAGCAGCTGGGCAGCCACATCGTCTGGAAACACCATATATTTT	CASSWAATSSGNTIYF
TRBD2	TRBV2	TRBJ2-3	NA	14	TGTGCCAGCAGTACCGGGACTAGAACAGATACGCAGTATTTT	CASSTGTRTDTQYF
NA	TRBV29-1	TRBJ2-1	NA	14	TGCAGCGTTGCAGCGCGACTAGGGAACAATGAGCAGTTCTTC	CSVAARLGNNEQFF
TRBD1	TRBV23-1	TRBJ1-4	NA	14	TGCGCCAGCAGTCAATCGGGACAGAATGAAAAACTGTTTTTT	CASSQSGQNEKLFF
TRBD2	TRBV11-1	TRBJ2-3	NA	15	TGTGCCAGCAGCTTAACTAGCGGGGTCACAGATACGCAGTATTTT	CASSLTSGVTDTQYF
NA	TRBV5-1	TRBJ1-2	NA	14	TGCGCCAGCAGAGGAGGGGTGATGGACTATGGCTACACCTTC	CASRGGVMDYGYTF
NA	TRBV5-1	TRBJ2-7	NA	13	TGCGCCAGCAGCCTAGAGACAGCCTACGAGCAGTACTTC	CASSLETAYEQYF
NA	TRBV20-1	TRBJ2-5	once	11	TGCAGTGCCAGAGGAGAGGAGACCCAGTACTTC	CSARGEETQYF
NA	TRBV7-9	TRBJ1-3	NA	15	TGTGCCAGCAGTTGGGGAGGAGGACGTGGAAACACCATATATTTT	CASSWGGGRGNTIYF
NA	TRBV9	TRBJ2-2	few	13	TGTGCCAGCAGCGCGGGGATTGCCGGGGAGCTGTTTTTT	CASSAGIAGELFF
NA	TRBV11-2	TRBJ2-1	NA	16	TGTGCCAGCAGCTCTTTGGCGGGCCCAATGGGGAATGAGCAGTTCTTC	CASSSLAGPMGNEQFF
TRBD2	TRBV27	TRBJ2-7	NA	19	TGTGCCAGCAGTTTACTTTGGGGGCGGGGGGCCTCCCACTCCTACGAGCAGTACTTC	CASSLLWGRGASHSYEQYF
TRBD1	TRBV10-3	TRBJ1-3	NA	15	TGTGCCATCAGTGGGCAGGGGGCTGCAGGAAACACCATATATTTT	CAISGQGAAGNTIYF
NA	TRBV9	TRBJ1-5	NA	13	TGTGCCAGCAGCGTAGACGGGGATCAGCCCCAGCATTTT	CASSVDGDQPQHF
NA	TRBV6-1	TRBJ2-7	NA	14	TGTGCCAGCAGTGAATCCGGTCTCACCTACGAGCAGTACTTC	CASSESGLTYEQYF
NA	TRBV19	TRBJ1-1	NA	13	TGTGCCAGTAGCCGGACTGTGAACACTGAAGCTTTCTTT	CASSRTVNTEAFF
NA	TRBV5-1	TRBJ1-3	NA	15	TGCGCCAGCACCCAATCGACAGCCTCTGGAAACACCATATATTTT	CASTQSTASGNTIYF
NA	TRBV28	TRBJ1-2	NA	14	TGTGCCAGCAGTTTAATCCCCGGGGGGGATGGCTACACCTTC	CASSLIPGGDGYTF
NA	TRBV28	TRBJ2-3	NA	13	TGTGCCAGCGGGGGGGCCGCCACAGATACGCAGTATTTT	CASGGAATDTQYF
NA	TRBV6-6	TRBJ2-1	NA	11	TGTGCCAGCAGTCCTGTAAATGAGCAGTTCTTC	CASSPVNEQFF
TRBD2	TRBV4-2	TRBJ2-1	NA	18	TGTGCCAGCAGCCAAGAACTCAGCGGGGGGGCCTCCTACAATGAGCAGTTCTTC	CASSQELSGGASYNEQFF
NA	TRBV11-3	TRBJ2-1	NA	17	TGTGCCAGCAGCTTAGATATGGCGGGGAGCTCCTACAATGAGCAGTTCTTC	CASSLDMAGSSYNEQFF
NA	TRBV9	TRBJ1-2	NA	14	TGTGCCAGCAGCGTGAATATTGGACTGCTTGGCTACACCTTC	CASSVNIGLLGYTF
NA	TRBV5-4	TRBJ2-7	NA	15	TGTGCCAGCAGCTTTGTGAGGGGGAGCTCCTACGAGCAGTACTTC	CASSFVRGSSYEQYF
TRBD2	TRBV14	TRBJ2-3	NA	17	TGTGCCAGCAGCCAAGATCTTACTAGCGGGAGGGGAGATACGCAGTATTTT	CASSQDLTSGRGDTQYF
TRBD2	TRBV15	TRBJ2-4	NA	15	TGTGCCACCAGCCGGGGGGAGGGAGCCAAAAACATTCAGTACTTC	CATSRGEGAKNIQYF
TRBD2	TRBV7-6	TRBJ2-3	once	18	TGTGCCAGCAGCTTAAGGGGAGGCGGCGGGAGATCTACAGATACGCAGTATTTT	CASSLRGGGGRSTDTQYF
NA	TRBV23-1	TRBJ1-2	NA	12	TGCGCCAGCAGTAGCTCCAACTATGGCTACACCTTC	CASSSSNYGYTF
NA	TRBV18	TRBJ2-5	NA	16	TGTGCCAGCTCACCACCGACAGCAGCAGAAGGGAAGACCCAGTACTTC	CASSPPTAAEGKTQYF
NA	TRBV7-3	TRBJ2-2	NA	14	TGTGCCAGCAGCTCTAGCGTGGGTTCCGGGGAGCTGTTTTTT	CASSSSVGSGELFF
NA	TRBV19	TRBJ1-2	once	13	TGTGCCAGTACCGACAGAACTAACTATGGCTACACCTTC	CASTDRTNYGYTF
TRBD2	TRBV4-1	TRBJ2-3	NA	15	TGCGCCAGCAGCCTCGAGTCGGGAGGGCCAGATACGCAGTATTTT	CASSLESGGPDTQYF
TRBD1	TRBV7-9	TRBJ1-2	NA	13	TGTGCCAGCAGCATGGACAGGGACGATGGCTACACCTTC	CASSMDRDDGYTF
NA	TRBV4-1	TRBJ2-3	NA	14	TGCGCCAGCAGCTCCAAGGGGTTCACAGATACGCAGTATTTT	CASSSKGFTDTQYF
NA	TRBV7-2	TRBJ2-1	NA	14	TGTGCCAGCAGCTTAGATCCGGACAGCGGTGAGCAGTTCTTC	CASSLDPDSGEQFF
TRBD1	TRBV5-1	TRBJ2-7	NA	14	TGCGCCAGCAGCCGGACAGGTGATTCCTACGAGCAGTACTTC	CASSRTGDSYEQYF
NA	TRBV29-1	TRBJ2-7	few	11	TGCAGCGTTGCCGGGACCTACGAGCAGTACTTC	CSVAGTYEQYF
NA	TRBV9	TRBJ2-1	NA	12	TGTGCCAGCAGCCGGGGAGGTGGTGAGCAGTTCTTC	CASSRGGGEQFF
TRBD2	TRBV11-3	TRBJ2-1	NA	15	TGTGCCAGCAGGTCCGGCGGGGGTGGATACAATGAGCAGTTCTTC	CASRSGGGGYNEQFF
NA	TRBV15	TRBJ2-1	NA	16	TGTGCCACCAGCAGAGTGGTCGGGTTCCCTTACAATGAGCAGTTCTTC	CATSRVVGFPYNEQFF
NA	TRBV27	TRBJ2-6	few	19	TGTGCCAGCAGTTTAAGGTCCCTGGACAGCCACTCTGGGGCCAACGTCCTGACTTTC	CASSLRSLDSHSGANVLTF
NA	TRBV5-1	TRBJ2-2	NA	14	TGCGCCAGCAGCTTGTACGGGAACACCGGGGAGCTGTTTTTT	CASSLYGNTGELFF
NA	TRBV7-2	TRBJ2-1	once	12	TGTGCCAGCAGCTTCCTCCGCAATGAGCAGTTCTTC	CASSFLRNEQFF
TRBD2	TRBV11-3	TRBJ2-1	NA	18	TGTGCCAGCAGCTTATTTAGCGGGAGTGTAAGCTCCTACAATGAGCAGTTCTTC	CASSLFSGSVSSYNEQFF
NA	TRBV6-4	TRBJ1-2	NA	16	TGTGCCAGCAGTGAGCAGGGGTTGGGGAACAACTATGGCTACACCTTC	CASSEQGLGNNYGYTF
NA	TRBV7-2	TRBJ2-7	NA	12	TGTGCCAGCAGCTCGCAGGGATCCGAGCAGTACTTC	CASSSQGSEQYF
TRBD1	TRBV29-1	TRBJ2-7	NA	14	TGCAGCGTTGAGACCGGGACAGGGCCCTACGAGCAGTACTTC	CSVETGTGPYEQYF
NA	TRBV25-1	TRBJ2-7	once	12	TGTGCCAGCAGTGAACAGTACCACGAGCAGTACTTC	CASSEQYHEQYF
NA	TRBV9	TRBJ2-1	NA	15	TGTGCCAGCAGCGGCCATTCGAGCTCCTACAATGAGCAGTTCTTC	CASSGHSSSYNEQFF
TRBD2	TRBV27	TRBJ2-5	NA	15	TGTGCCAGCAGTCCAGTGGGGGCGGGGGGGGAGACCCAGTACTTC	CASSPVGAGGETQYF
TRBD1	TRBV15	TRBJ1-2	NA	13	TGTGCCACCAGCAAGCAGACAGGGGTCGGCTACACCTTC	CATSKQTGVGYTF
TRBD1	TRBV5-1	TRBJ1-1	NA	12	TGCGCCAGCAGCCCACAGGGGACTGAAGCTTTCTTT	CASSPQGTEAFF
TRBD2	TRBV5-6	TRBJ2-1	NA	15	TGTGCCAGCAGCTGGGGACTAGCGGGGGACTATGAGCAGTTCTTC	CASSWGLAGDYEQFF